Shown below are 5 T cell receptor beta chains from a single sample sequenced in a study of T-cell memory formation after mild COVID-19. TCRdb processed the 5' RACE reads anew with MiXCR; each CDR3 protein has one entry. The sample holds 40,000 to 45,000 distinct CDR3 sequences, approximately 7% seen once. The sample was PBMCs or a T cell subset sorted from them (not recorded which). These receptor sequences come from a man aged 18 to 30 who had mild COVID-19 (a few samples of this study predate the infection). Cell type and time point are not known.

This clonotype has ten or more counts. This chain joins TRBV28 and TRBJ2-2; no clear D gene. This CDR3 spans 13 amino acids. V was trimmed by 4 bases and J by 1 base, leaving 4 bases between them. Germline CDR1 is MDHEN and CDR2 is SYDVKM. The CDR3 coding sequence is TGTGCCAGCAGTTCTCAGAACACCGGGGAGCTGTTTTTT. Protein product: CASSSQNTGELFF.

This clonotype is medium-sized (0.01 to 0.1%) by share. V gene TRBV5-1 combines with J gene TRBJ2-1; 13 nucleotides align to TRBD2. The trim removed 4 bases at V and 8 bases at J, leaving 9 bases unmatched. The CDR3 contains 16 residues. Per the germline V gene, CDR1 is SGHRS and CDR2 is YFSETQ. This CDR3 is CASSRQTSGGADEQFF. The CDR3 DNA follows: TGCGCCAGCAGCCGGCAAACTAGCGGGGGGGCAGATGAGCAGTTCTTC.

Only a few counts were recorded for this clonotype. This chain links TRBV20-1 with TRBJ1-1; no clear D. Trimming removed 6 bases from V and 4 bases from J, with 18 bases in between. Germline CDR1 DFQATT, CDR2 SNEGSKA (reference sequence). The CDR3 is made up of 14 amino acids. Here the CDR3 reads CSALSYSLSTEAFF. Written as DNA, the CDR3 is TGCAGTGCCCTGAGCTATTCCCTTTCCACTGAAGCTTTCTTT.

The V and J genes are TRBV7-9 and TRBJ2-7; D not resolved. This CDR3 region has 13 residues. The germline V and J ends were trimmed by 3 bases and 5 bases, with 11 bases remaining between them. Germline CDR1 SEHNR, CDR2 FQNEAQ (reference sequence). The CDR3 region is CASSFQVPDEQYF. The CDR3 region has the DNA TGTGCCAGCAGCTTCCAGGTTCCCGACGAGCAGTACTTC.

This clonotype has only a few counts. The J gene is TRBJ1-2, the V gene TRBV12-3 or TRBV12-4; no reliable D call. V lost 6 bases and J 0 bases, leaving 11 bases between the germline ends. This CDR3 has 14 residues. The CDR3 nucleotides are TGTGCCAGCAGATCACACGGAACTAACTATGGCTACACCTTC. This encodes CASRSHGTNYGYTF.